The 4 T cell receptor beta chains below come from one sample, sequenced in a study of cytomegalovirus exposure and HLA in healthy donors. This PCR relied on a set of 60 Vbeta primers and 13 Jbeta primers. The assay was immunoSEQ multiplex PCR, and TCRdb's table has in-frame clones only and misses some. Counted here are some 150,000 clones, roughly 87% occurring once; the ten biggest clones make up approximately 6%. Material: PBMCs. These receptors were collected from a man aged 30 to 45 in good health and CMV-seropositive.

The chain carries TRBV9 and TRBJ2-2; TRBD1 matches 8 bases. The CDR3 is made up of 14 amino acids. Germline CDR1 and CDR2: SGDLS and YYNGEE. Unmatched junction bases numbered 1, after V lost 1 base and J lost 5 bases. The CDR3 DNA reads as TGTGCCAGCAGCGTACAGGGGGCGACCGGGGAGCTGTTTTTT. Its translation: CASSVQGATGELFF. The variable domain in full, with the rest retrieved from reference TRBV9 and TRBJ2-2, is DSGVTQTPKHLITATGQRVTLRCSPRSGDLSVYWYQQSLDQGLQFLIQYYNGEERAKGNILERFSAQQFPDLHSELNLSSLELGDSALYFCASSVQGATGELFFGEGSRLTVL.

This chain links TRBV14 with TRBJ1-3; no definite D call. The CDR3 length is 16 residues. Per the germline V gene, CDR1 is SGHDN and CDR2 is FVKESK. V dropped 0 bases and J dropped 8 bases, with 17 bases sitting between them. The CDR3 nucleotides are TGTGCCAGCAGCCAAGAGAGACGGGTGCGTCAAGACACCATATATTTT. Encoded protein: CASSQERRVRQDTIYF.

The rearrangement links TRBV6-1 to TRBJ2-3; 14 nucleotides line up with TRBD2. With V trimmed by 10 bases and J by 8 bases, 8 bases remained unmatched. Germline lookup yields CDR1 MNHNS and CDR2 SASEGT. The length of the CDR3 is 14 residues. CDR3 loop: CATRLAGGPGTQYF. The DNA of the CDR3 is TGTGCCACCAGACTAGCGGGAGGGCCGGGTACGCAGTATTTT.

The rearrangement uses TRBV5-1 and TRBJ2-5; D remains ambiguous. The germline V and J ends were trimmed by 2 bases and 2 bases, with 10 bases remaining between them. This CDR3 spans 14 amino acids. Germline V gene data show CDR1 as SGHRS and CDR2 as YFSETQ. Here the CDR3 DNA reads TGCGCCAGCAGCTTTGGGCAGTTACAAGAGACCCAGTACTTC. It translates to CASSFGQLQETQYF.